The 10 T cell receptor beta chains in this list originate from one sample, sequenced in a study of OX40 agonist ivuxolimab in advanced cancers. The library relied on the immunoSEQ multiplex PCR assay. TCRdb stores this immuneACCESS table with in-frame sequences only. Part of the clones is absent; in the studies checked, under half of the shortfall reflects unresolved V genes, and no reason is known for the rest. The sample table lists 55,000 to 85,000 clones, about 86% of them with a count of one. The ten largest clones take up around 0.75% of the sample. Specimen: CD4+ or CD8+ T cells sorted from blood, collected in a trial of the OX40 agonist ivuxolimab. Receptor source: an adult with an advanced solid tumor such as melanoma, head and neck, liver or kidney cancer.

The rearrangement links TRBV2 to TRBJ2-1; no clear D. Germline V gene sequence: CDR1 SNHLY, CDR2 FYNNEI. The CDR3 runs 16 residues. Trimming took 6 bases from V and 0 from J, leaving 15 bases between them. The CDR3 sequence is CASSPFTSSSYNEQFF. The CDR3 nucleotides are TGTGCCAGCAGCCCCTTTACTTCCAGCTCCTACAATGAGCAGTTCTTC.

The chain carries TRBV6-1 and TRBJ2-5; maybe TRBD1 (6 bases). In germline, CDR1 is MNHNS, CDR2 SASEGT. V was pared by 3 bases and J by 4 bases, with 6 bases between. The CDR3 is made up of 12 amino acids. The CDR3 nucleotides are TGTGCCAGCAGTGACAGGGGAGAGACCCAGTACTTC. Amino acid sequence: CASSDRGETQYF.

V and J are TRBV7-2 and TRBJ2-5; D might be TRBD1 (5 bases). V was trimmed by 1 base and J by 5 bases, leaving 11 bases between them. There are 14 residues in the CDR3. CDR1 SGHTA and CDR2 FQGNSA come from the germline V gene. CDR3 sequence reads: CASSLGGFEETQYF. The CDR3, as DNA: TGTGCCAGCAGCTTAGGGGGCTTTGAGGAGACCCAGTACTTC.

The chain combines TRBV18 with TRBJ2-7; D is tentatively TRBD1 or TRBD2 (5 bases each). This CDR3 has 15 residues. V lost 10 bases and J lost 3, with 22 bases in between. Germline V gene lookup returns CDR1 KGHSH and CDR2 LQKENI. In DNA, the CDR3 is TGTGCCACCAGTTTGATTGGGACCTCCGACTACGAGCAGTACTTC. It encodes CATSLIGTSDYEQYF.

The rearrangement joins TRBV7-9 to TRBJ1-4; possibly TRBD1 for D (5 bases). The germline V gene encodes CDR1 SEHNR and CDR2 FQNEAQ (reference sequence). The V gene lost 3 bases and the J gene lost 0 bases, with 11 bases spanning the gap. This CDR3 has 16 amino acids. This chain's CDR3 is CASSFEGGATNEKLFF. In DNA form, the CDR3 reads TGTGCCAGCAGCTTTGAGGGAGGGGCAACTAATGAAAAACTGTTTTTT.

The chain joins TRBV6-6 to TRBJ1-2; 7 bases line up with TRBD1. The CDR3 spans 14 residues. The germline V gene has CDR1 MNHNY and CDR2 SVGAGI (reference sequence). The trim removed 6 bases at V and 4 bases at J, leaving 8 bases unmatched. CDR3 region: CASRTRTGGYGYTF. The CDR3 region has the DNA TGTGCCAGCAGAACTCGGACAGGAGGCTATGGCTACACCTTC.

This sequence joins TRBV5-5 and TRBJ2-7; 7 bases align to TRBD1. From germline, CDR1 is SGHKS and CDR2 YYEKEE (reference sequence). V lost 3 bases, J lost 4 bases, and 7 bases stayed unmatched. The CDR3 is 14 residues long. The CDR3 DNA is TGTGCCAGCAGCTGGGACCCGACAGGGTACGAGCAGTACTTC. Protein: CASSWDPTGYEQYF.

The chain couples TRBV29-1 to TRBJ1-1; D possibly corresponds to TRBD1 (6 bases). V was pared by 6 bases and J by 6 bases, with 17 bases between. The CDR3 totals 13 residues. Looked up from germline, CDR1 is SQVTM and CDR2 is ANQGSEA. CDR3 bases: TGCAGCGTCCGCTCAGGGGCGGAGGCTGAAGCTTTCTTT. This codes for CSVRSGAEAEAFF.

The chain recombines TRBV11-3 with TRBJ2-2, with 9 bases fitting TRBD1. V dropped 6 bases and J dropped 5; count of bases not matched to a gene: 4. Germline loops: CDR1 SGHNT, CDR2 YENEEA. CDR3 size: 14 residues. As DNA, the CDR3 is TGTGCCAGCAGTCGTGGACAGGGGACCGGGGAGCTGTTTTTT. It specifies CASSRGQGTGELFF.

The chain carries TRBV5-8 and TRBJ1-2; D gene ambiguous. Germline values: CDR1 SGHTS, CDR2 YDEGEE. V was cut by 2 bases and J by 8 bases, with 16 bases left in between. CDR3 length equals 14 residues. The CDR3, as DNA: TGTGCCAGCAGCTTAAACTGGGCCCGGCGGGGCTACACCTTC. Its translation is CASSLNWARRGYTF.